The text below deals with one T cell receptor (beta chain). In the original processing: Amplification of reference gene primers was used by the study to estimate nucleated cell counts. Here immunoSEQ multiplex PCR was the method, and the copy in TCRdb shows in-frame clones only, minus some. V and J calls and clone size are as listed in that table; D and trimming were resolved from the DNA. This table has some 120,000 clones, 84% appearing once. These data belong to a study of blood T cell repertoires in COVID-19. Background on the study: From the United States, Italy and Spain came samples of acute and convalescent COVID-19. T cells, B-cell-depleted T cells, or PBMCs provided the cDNA or gDNA that served as material.

V gave up 3 bases and J gave up 4 bases; unmatched junction bases: 7. The CDR3 is 16 residues long. CDR1 is SGDLS, CDR2 YYNGEE, per germline. This sequence was found in an older woman with acute or convalescent COVID-19. This chain connects TRBV9 to TRBJ2-1; TRBD2 matches at 10 bases. The sample comprised peripheral blood. The CDR3 nucleotides are TGTGCCAGCAGCGCGGCTAGCGGGGGCTATTACAATGAGCAGTTCTTC. Encoded protein: CASSAASGGYYNEQFF.